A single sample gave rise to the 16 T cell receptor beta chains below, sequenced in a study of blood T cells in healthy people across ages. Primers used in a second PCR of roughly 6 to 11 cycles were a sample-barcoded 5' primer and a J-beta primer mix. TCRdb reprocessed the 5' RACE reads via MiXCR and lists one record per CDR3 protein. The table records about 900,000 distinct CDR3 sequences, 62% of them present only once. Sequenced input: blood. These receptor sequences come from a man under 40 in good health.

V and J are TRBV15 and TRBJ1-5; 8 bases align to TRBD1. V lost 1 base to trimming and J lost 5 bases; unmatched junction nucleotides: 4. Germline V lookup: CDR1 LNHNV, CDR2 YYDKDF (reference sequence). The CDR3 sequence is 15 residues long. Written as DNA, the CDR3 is TGTGCCACCAGCAGAGCGGCAGGGGGCTATCAGCCCCAGCATTTT. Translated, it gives CATSRAAGGYQPQHF.

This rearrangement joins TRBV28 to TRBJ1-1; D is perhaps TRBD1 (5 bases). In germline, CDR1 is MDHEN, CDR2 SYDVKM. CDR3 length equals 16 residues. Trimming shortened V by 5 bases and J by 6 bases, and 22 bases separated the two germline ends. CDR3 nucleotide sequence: TGTGCCAGCAGTGCGGACACGGCAGGGAAGAGGGCTGAAGCTTTCTTT. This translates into CASSADTAGKRAEAFF. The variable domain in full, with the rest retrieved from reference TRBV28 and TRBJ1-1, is DVKVTQSSRYLVKRTGEKVFLECVQDMDHENMFWYRQDPGLGLRLIYFSYDVKMKEKGDIPEGYSVSREKKERFSLILESASTNQTSMYLCASSADTAGKRAEAFFGQGTRLTVV.

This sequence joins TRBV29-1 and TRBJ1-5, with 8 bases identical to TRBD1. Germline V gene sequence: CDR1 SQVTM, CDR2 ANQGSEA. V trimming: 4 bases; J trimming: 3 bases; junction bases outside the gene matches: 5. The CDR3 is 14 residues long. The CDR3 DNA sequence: TGCAGCGTTGTCCCACAGGGGGTCAATCAGCCCCAGCATTTT. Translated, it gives CSVVPQGVNQPQHF. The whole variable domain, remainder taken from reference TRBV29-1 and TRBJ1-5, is SAVISQKPSRDICQRGTSLTIQCQVDSQVTMMFWYRQQPGQSLTLIATANQGSEATYESGFVIDKFPISRPNLTFSTLTVSNMSPEDSSIYLCSVVPQGVNQPQHFGDGTRLSIL.

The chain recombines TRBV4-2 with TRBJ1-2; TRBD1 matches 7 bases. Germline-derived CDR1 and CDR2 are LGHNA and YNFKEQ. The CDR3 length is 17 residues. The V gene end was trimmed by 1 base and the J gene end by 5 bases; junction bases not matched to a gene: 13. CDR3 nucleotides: TGTGCCAGCAGCCAAGTAGGGACAGCAAATCACCGGTATGGCTACACCTTC. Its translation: CASSQVGTANHRYGYTF.

DNA of the CDR3: TGTGCCAGCAGCGTAGCGGCAGGGAACTATGGCTACACCTTC. Translating it yields CASSVAAGNYGYTF. The chain links TRBV9 to TRBJ1-2; maybe TRBD1 (5 bases). V was cut by 0 bases and J by 2 bases, with 8 bases left in between. Germline lookup yields CDR1 SGDLS and CDR2 YYNGEE. The CDR3 length is 14 residues.

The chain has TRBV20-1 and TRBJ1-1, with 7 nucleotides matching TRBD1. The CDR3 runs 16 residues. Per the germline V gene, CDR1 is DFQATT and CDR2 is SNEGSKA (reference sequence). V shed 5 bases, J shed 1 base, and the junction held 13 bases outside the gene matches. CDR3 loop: CSAAPGGTGANTEAFF. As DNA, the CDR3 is TGCAGTGCTGCCCCAGGGGGAACAGGGGCGAACACTGAAGCTTTCTTT.

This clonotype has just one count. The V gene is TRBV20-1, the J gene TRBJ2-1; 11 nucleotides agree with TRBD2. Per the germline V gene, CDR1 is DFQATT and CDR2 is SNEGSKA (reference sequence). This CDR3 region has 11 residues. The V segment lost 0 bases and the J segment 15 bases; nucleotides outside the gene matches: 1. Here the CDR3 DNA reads TGCAGTGCTAGAGACACTAGCGGGGGGTTCTTC. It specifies CSARDTSGGFF.

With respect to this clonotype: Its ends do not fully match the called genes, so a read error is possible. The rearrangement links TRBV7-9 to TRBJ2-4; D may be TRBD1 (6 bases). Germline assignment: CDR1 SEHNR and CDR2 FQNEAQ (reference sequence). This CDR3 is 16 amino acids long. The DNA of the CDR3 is TGTGCCAGCAGCCCAAGATCAGGACAGTCCAAAAACATTCGGTACTTC. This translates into CASSPRSGQSKNIRYF.

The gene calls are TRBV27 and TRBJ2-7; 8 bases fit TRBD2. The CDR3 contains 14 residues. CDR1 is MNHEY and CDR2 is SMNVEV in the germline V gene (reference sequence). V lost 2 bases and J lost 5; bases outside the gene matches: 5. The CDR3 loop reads CASSLTGGANEQYF. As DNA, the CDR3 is TGTGCCAGCAGTTTAACGGGGGGGGCCAACGAGCAGTACTTC.

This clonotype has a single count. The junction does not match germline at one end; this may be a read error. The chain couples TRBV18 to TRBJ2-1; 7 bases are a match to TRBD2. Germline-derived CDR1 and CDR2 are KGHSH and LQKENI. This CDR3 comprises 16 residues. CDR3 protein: CASSREGGSSYKEQFF. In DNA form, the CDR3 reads TGTGCCAGCTCACGGGAGGGCGGGAGCTCCTACAAGGAGCAGTTCTTC.

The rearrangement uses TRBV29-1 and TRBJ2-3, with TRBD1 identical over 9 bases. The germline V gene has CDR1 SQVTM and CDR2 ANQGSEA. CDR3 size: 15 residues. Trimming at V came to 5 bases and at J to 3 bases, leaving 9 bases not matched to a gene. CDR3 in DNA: TGCAGCGTTCAACCCCGGGACAGGGTTACAGATACGCAGTATTTT. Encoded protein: CSVQPRDRVTDTQYF.

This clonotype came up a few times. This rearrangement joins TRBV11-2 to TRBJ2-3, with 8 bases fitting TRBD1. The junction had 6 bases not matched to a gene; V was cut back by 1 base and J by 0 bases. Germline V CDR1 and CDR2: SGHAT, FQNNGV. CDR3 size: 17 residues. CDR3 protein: CASSLGGQGASTDTQYF. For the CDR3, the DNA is TGTGCCAGCAGCTTAGGTGGCCAGGGGGCGAGCACAGATACGCAGTATTTT.

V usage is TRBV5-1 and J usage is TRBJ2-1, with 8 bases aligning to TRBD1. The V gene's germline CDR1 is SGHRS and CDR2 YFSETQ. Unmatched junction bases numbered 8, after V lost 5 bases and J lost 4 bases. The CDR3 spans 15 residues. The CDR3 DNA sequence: TGCGCCAGCAGACAGACAGGGGCCGAGTACAATGAGCAGTTCTTC. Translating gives CASRQTGAEYNEQFF.

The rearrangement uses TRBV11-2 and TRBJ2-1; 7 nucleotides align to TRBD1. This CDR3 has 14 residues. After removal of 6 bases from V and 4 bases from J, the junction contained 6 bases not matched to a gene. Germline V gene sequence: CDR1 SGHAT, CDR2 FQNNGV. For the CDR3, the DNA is TGTGCCAGCAGACCGACAGGGCCTTACAATGAGCAGTTCTTC. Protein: CASRPTGPYNEQFF.

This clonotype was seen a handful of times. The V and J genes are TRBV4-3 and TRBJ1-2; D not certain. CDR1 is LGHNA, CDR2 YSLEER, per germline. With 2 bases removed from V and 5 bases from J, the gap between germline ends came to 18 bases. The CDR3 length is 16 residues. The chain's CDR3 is CASSQNHDFGGYGYTF. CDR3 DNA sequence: TGCGCCAGCAGCCAAAACCACGATTTCGGTGGTTATGGCTACACCTTC.

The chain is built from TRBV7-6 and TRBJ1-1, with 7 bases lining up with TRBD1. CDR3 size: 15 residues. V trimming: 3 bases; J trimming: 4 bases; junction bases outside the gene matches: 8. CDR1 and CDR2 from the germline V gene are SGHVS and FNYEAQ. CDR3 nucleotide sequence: TGTGCCAGCAGCTTGGGCCTGACAGGGAGCACTGAAGCTTTCTTT. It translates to CASSLGLTGSTEAFF.